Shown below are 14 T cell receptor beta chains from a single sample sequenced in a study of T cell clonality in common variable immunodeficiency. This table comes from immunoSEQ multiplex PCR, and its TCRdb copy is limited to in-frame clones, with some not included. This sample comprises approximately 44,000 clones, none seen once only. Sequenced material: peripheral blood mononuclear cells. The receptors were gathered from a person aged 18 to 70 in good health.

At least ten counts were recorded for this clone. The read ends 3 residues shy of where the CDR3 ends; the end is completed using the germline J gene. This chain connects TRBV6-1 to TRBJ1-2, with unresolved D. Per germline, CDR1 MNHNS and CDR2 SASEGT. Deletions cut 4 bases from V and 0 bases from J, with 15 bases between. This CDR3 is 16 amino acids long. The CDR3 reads CASSASLSVPNYGYTF. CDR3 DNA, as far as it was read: TGTGCCAGCAGTGCTTCCTTATCGGTCCCTAACTATGGC.

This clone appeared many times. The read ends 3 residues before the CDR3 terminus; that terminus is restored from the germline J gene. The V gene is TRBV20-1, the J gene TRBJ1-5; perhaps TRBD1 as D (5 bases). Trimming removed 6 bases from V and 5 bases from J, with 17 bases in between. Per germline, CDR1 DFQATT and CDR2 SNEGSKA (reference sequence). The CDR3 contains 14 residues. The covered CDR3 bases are TGCAGTGCCTCCCCAGACAGTTTCGATCAGCCC. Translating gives CSASPDSFDQP. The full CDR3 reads CSASPDSFDQPQHF.

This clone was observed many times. Incomplete CDR3 DNA: TGTGCCAGCAGCGGCGGGGGGGCCGGGTTGTTTGAG. Residues: CASSGGGAGLFE. Given in full, the CDR3 is CASSGGGAGLFEQFF. The chain combines TRBV5-6 with TRBJ2-1; 9 bases line up with TRBD2. The missing CDR3 end, 3 residues past where the read stops, is filled in from the germline J gene. Per germline, CDR1 SGHDT and CDR2 YYEEEE. V shed 4 bases, J shed 9 bases, and the junction held 11 bases outside the gene matches. This CDR3 is built from 15 residues.

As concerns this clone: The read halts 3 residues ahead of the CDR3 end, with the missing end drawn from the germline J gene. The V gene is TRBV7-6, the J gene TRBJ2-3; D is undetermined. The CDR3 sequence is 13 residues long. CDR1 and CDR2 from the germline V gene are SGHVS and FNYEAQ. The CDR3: CASSLDSNQPQYF. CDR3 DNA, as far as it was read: TGTGCCAGCAGCTTAGATAGCAATCAGCCG.

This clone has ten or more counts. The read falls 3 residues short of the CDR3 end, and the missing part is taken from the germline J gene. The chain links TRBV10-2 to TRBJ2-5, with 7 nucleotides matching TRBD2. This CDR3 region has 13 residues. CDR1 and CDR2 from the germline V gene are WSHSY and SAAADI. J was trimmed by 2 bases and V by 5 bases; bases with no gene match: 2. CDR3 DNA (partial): TGCGCCAGCAGTAGCGGGGATCAAGAGACC. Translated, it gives CASSSGDQET. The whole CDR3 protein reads CASSSGDQETQYF.

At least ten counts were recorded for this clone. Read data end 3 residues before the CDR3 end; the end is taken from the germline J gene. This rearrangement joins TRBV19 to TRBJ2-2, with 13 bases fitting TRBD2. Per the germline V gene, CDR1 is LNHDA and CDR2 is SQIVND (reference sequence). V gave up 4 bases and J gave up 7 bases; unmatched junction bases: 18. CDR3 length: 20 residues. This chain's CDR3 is CASSTPGLAGLVNRVGELFF. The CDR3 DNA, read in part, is TGTGCCAGTAGTACGCCGGGACTAGCGGGACTCGTGAACCGAGTCGGGGAG.

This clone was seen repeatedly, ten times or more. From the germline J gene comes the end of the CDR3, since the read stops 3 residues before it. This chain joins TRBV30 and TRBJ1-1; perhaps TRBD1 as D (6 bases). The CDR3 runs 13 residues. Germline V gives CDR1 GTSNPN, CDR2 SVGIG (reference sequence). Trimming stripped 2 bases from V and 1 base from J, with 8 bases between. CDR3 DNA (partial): TGTGCCTGGAGTAAGGACAGGAACACTGAA. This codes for CAWSKDRNTE. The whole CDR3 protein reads CAWSKDRNTEAFF.

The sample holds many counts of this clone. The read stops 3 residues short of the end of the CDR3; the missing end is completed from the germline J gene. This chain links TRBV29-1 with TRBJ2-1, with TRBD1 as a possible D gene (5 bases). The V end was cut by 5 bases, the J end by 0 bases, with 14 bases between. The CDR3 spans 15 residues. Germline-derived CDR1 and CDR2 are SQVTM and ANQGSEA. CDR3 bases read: TGCAGCGTTTCCCACCCGGACAACTCCTACAATGAG. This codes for CSVSHPDNSYNE. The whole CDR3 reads CSVSHPDNSYNEQFF.

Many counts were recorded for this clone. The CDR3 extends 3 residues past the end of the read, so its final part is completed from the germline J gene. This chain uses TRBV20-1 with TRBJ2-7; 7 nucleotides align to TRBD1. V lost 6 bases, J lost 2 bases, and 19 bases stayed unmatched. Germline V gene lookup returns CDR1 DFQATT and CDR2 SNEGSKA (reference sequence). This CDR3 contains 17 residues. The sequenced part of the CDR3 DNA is TGCAGTGCACCCCTCGGGACAGAGGGCCTAGACCCCTACGAG. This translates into CSAPLGTEGLDPYE. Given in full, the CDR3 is CSAPLGTEGLDPYEQYF.

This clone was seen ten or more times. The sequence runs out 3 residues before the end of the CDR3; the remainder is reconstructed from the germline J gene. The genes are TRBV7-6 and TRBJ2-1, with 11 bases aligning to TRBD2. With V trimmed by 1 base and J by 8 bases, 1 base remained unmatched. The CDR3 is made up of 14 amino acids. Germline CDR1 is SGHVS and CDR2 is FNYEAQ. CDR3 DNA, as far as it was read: TGTGCCAGCAGCTTAGAGACTAGCGGGGATGAG. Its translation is CASSLETSGDE. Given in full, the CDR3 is CASSLETSGDEQFF.

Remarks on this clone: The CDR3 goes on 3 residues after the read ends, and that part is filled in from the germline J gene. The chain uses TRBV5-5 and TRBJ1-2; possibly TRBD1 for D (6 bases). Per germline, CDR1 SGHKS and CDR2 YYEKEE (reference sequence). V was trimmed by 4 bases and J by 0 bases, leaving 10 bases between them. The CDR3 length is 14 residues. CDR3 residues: CASSQGRANYGYTF. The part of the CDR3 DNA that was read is TGTGCCAGCAGCCAGGGGAGGGCTAACTATGGC.

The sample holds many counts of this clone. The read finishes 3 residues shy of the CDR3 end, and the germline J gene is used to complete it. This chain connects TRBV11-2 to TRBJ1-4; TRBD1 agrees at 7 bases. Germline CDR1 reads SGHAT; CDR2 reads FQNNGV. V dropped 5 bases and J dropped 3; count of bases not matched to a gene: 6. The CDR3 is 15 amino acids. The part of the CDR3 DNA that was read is TGTGCCAGCAGCGCAGAGGGACAGTCTAATGAAAAA. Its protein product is CASSAEGQSNEK. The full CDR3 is CASSAEGQSNEKLFF.

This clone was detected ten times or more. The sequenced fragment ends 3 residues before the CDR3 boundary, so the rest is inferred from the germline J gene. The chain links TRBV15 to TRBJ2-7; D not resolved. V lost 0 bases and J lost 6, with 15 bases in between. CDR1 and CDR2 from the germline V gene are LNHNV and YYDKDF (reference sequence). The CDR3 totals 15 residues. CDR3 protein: CATSRDLAALGEQYF. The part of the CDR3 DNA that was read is TGTGCCACCAGCAGAGATTTGGCGGCTTTGGGCGAG.

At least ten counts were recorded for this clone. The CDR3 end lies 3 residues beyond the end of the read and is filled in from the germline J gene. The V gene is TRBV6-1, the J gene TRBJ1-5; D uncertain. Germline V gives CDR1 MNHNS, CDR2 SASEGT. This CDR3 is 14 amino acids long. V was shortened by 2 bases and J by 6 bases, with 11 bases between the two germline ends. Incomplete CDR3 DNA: TGTGCCAGCAGTGAACGGCAGTCGGGTCAGCCC. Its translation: CASSERQSGQP. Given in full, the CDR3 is CASSERQSGQPQHF.